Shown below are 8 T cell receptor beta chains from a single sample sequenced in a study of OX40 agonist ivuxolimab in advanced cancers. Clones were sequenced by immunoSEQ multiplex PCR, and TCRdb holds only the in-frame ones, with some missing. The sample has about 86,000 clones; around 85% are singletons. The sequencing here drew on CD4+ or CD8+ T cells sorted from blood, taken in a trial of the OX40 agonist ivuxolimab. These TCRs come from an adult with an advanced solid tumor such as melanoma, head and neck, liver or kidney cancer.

This CDR3 is CASSLDGYEAFF. In DNA, the CDR3 is TGTGCCAGCAGCTTAGATGGTTATGAAGCTTTCTTT. V gene TRBV7-2 combines with J gene TRBJ1-1; D unresolved. V lost 1 base, J lost 7 bases, and 7 bases lay in between. The germline V gene has CDR1 SGHTA and CDR2 FQGNSA. This CDR3 spans 12 amino acids.

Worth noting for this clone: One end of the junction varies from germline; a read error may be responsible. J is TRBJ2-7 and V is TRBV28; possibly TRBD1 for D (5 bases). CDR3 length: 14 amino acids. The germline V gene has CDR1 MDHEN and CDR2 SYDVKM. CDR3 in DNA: TGTGCCAACAGTCCTTCTTTGGGGCTCTACGAGCAGTACTTC. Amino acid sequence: CANSPSLGLYEQYF.

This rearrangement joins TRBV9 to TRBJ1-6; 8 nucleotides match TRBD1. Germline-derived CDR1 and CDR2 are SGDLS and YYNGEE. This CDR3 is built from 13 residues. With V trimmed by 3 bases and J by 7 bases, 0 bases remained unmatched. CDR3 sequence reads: CASSGTGNSPLHF. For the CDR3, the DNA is TGTGCCAGCAGCGGGACAGGGAATTCACCCCTCCACTTT.

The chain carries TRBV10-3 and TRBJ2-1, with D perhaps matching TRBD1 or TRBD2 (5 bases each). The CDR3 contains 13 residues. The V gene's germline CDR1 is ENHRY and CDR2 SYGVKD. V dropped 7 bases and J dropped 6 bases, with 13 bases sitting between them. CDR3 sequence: CAINPGRANEQFF. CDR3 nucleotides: TGTGCCATCAACCCGGGACGGGCCAATGAGCAGTTCTTC.

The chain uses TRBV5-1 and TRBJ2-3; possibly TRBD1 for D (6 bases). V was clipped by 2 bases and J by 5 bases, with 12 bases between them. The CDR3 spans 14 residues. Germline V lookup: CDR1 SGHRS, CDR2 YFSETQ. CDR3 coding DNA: TGCGCCAGCAGCTTTGGGACAAGGGAAGATACGCAGTATTTT. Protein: CASSFGTREDTQYF.

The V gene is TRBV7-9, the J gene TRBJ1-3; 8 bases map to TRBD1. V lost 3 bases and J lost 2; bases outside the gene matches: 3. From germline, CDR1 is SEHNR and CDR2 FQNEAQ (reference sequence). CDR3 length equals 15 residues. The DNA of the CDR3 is TGTGCCAGCAGCTTCGGACAGGGCCCTGGAAACACCATATATTTT. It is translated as CASSFGQGPGNTIYF.

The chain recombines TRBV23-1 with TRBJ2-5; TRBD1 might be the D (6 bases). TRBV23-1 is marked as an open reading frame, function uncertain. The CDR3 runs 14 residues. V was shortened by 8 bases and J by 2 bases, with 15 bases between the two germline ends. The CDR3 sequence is CASLHRVGQETQYF. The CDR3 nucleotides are TGCGCCAGCCTCCACAGGGTGGGGCAAGAGACCCAGTACTTC.

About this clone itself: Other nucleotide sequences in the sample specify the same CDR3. The CDR3 reads CASSLRQGAYEQYF. In DNA form, the CDR3 reads TGCGCCAGCAGCTTACGACAGGGTGCCTACGAGCAGTACTTC. The chain joins TRBV5-1 to TRBJ2-7; 7 bases align to TRBD1. From germline, CDR1 is SGHRS and CDR2 YFSETQ. The CDR3 contains 14 residues. With V trimmed by 2 bases and J by 2 bases, 4 bases remained unmatched.